This T cell receptor (beta chain) is from a study of blood T cell repertoires in COVID-19. The repertoire was sequenced with immunoSEQ multiplex PCR; TCRdb's copy has only in-frame clones and lacks some. This table holds approximately 120,000 clones, around four fifths found once. This clonotype originated in a woman aged 60-75 years with acute or convalescent COVID-19. Sequenced sample: peripheral blood.

The CDR3 DNA reads TGTGCCAGCAGCTTACTGTCACCGAATTATGGCTACACCTTC. Its translation is CASSLLSPNYGYTF. The V call is TRBV5-8, the J call TRBJ1-2; D is ambiguous. Germline CDR1 and CDR2: SGHTS and YDEGEE. The CDR3 runs 14 residues. V was shortened by 2 bases and J by 5 bases, with 13 bases between the two germline ends.